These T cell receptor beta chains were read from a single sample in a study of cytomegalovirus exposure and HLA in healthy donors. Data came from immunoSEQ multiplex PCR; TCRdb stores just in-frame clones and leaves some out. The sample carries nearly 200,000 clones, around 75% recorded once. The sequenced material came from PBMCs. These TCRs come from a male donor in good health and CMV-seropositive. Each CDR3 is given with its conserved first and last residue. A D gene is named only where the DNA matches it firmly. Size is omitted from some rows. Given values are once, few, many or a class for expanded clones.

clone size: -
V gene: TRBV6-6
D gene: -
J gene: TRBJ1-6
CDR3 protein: CASNLESSYNSPLHF
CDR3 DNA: TGTGCCAGCAACCTAGAGAGCTCCTATAATTCACCCCTCCACTTT

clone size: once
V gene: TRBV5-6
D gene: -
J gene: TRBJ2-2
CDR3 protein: CASSSGGRIPAGTGELFF
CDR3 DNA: TGTGCCAGCAGCTCTGGTGGGCGGATTCCTGCGGGCACCGGGGAGCTGTTTTTT

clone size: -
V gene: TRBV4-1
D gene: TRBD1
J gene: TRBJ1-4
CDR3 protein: CASSPEGQGDEKLFF
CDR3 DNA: TGCGCCAGCAGCCCCGAGGGGCAGGGGGATGAAAAACTGTTTTTT

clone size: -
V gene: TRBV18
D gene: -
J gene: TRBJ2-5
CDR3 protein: CASSPLLSETQYF
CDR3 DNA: TGTGCCAGCTCACCACTCCTCTCCGAGACCCAGTACTTC

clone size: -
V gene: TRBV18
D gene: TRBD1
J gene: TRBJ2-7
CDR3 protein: CASSDGTATTYEQYF
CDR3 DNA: TGTGCCAGCTCAGATGGGACAGCAACTACCTACGAGCAGTACTTC

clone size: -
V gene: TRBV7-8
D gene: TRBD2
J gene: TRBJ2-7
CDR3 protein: CASSTLAGGPCEQYF
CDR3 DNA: TGTGCCAGCAGCACACTAGCGGGGGGGCCCTGCGAGCAGTACTTC

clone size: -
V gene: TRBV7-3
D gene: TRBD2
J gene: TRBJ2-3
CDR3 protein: CASSSGTSGRASTDTQYF
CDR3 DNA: TGTGCCAGCAGCTCCGGGACTAGCGGGAGGGCTAGCACAGATACGCAGTATTTT

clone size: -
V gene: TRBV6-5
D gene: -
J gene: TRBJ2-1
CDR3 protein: CASSPTGNEQFF
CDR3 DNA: TGTGCCAGCAGTCCGACTGGGAATGAGCAGTTCTTC

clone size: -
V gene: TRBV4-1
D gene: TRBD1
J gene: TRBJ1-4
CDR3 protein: CASRSQGASTNEKLFF
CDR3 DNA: TGCGCCAGCAGAAGCCAGGGGGCTTCAACTAATGAAAAACTGTTTTTT

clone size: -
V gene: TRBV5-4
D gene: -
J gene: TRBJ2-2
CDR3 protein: CASSGGLLGNTGELFF
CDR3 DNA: TGTGCCAGCAGCGGGGGCCTCCTTGGGAACACCGGGGAGCTGTTTTTT

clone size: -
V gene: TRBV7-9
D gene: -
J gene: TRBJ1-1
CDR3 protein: CASSLAGQETEAFF
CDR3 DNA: TGTGCCAGCAGCTTGGCAGGTCAAGAAACTGAAGCTTTCTTT

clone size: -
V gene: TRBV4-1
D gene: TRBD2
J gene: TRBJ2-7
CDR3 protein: CASSQDREGPYEQYF
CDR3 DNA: TGCGCCAGCAGCCAAGACAGGGAGGGTCCTTACGAGCAGTACTTC

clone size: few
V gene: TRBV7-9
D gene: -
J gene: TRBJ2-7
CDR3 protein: CASSLGKPSDYEQYF
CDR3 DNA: TGTGCCAGCAGCTTAGGTAAACCTTCAGACTACGAGCAGTACTTC

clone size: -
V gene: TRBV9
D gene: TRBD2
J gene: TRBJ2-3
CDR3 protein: CASSAVAGAYTDTQYF
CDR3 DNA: TGTGCCAGCAGCGCCGTAGCGGGAGCCTACACAGATACGCAGTATTTT

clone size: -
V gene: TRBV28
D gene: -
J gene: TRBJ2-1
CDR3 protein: CASSLGAKAIGGEQFF
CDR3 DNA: TGTGCCAGCAGTTTAGGGGCGAAAGCAATAGGGGGTGAGCAGTTCTTC

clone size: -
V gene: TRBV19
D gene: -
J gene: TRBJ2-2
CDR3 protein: CASSITERTNTGELFF
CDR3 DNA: TGTGCCAGTAGTATTACAGAGCGGACGAACACCGGGGAGCTGTTTTTT

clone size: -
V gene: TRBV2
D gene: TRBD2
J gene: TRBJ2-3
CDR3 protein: CARGAGVPRSTQYF
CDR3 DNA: TGTGCCAGGGGAGCGGGGGTCCCTCGAAGTACGCAGTATTTT

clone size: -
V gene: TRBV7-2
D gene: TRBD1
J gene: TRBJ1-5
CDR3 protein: CASSSTGGSNQPQHF
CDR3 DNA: TGTGCCAGCAGCTCGACAGGGGGTAGCAATCAGCCCCAGCATTTT

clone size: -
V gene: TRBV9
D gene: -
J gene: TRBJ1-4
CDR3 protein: CASSARGSNEKLFF
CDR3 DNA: TGCGCCAGCAGCGCCAGGGGCTCTAATGAAAAACTGTTTTTT

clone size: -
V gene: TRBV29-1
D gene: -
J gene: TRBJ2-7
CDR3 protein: CSVGITYEQYF
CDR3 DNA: TGCAGCGTTGGAATCACATACGAGCAGTACTTC

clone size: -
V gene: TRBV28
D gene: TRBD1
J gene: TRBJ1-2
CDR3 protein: CASTPRTGLGYGYTF
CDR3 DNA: TGTGCCAGCACTCCTCGGACAGGACTGGGCTATGGCTACACCTTC

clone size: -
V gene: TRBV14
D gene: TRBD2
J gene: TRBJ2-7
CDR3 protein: CASSQDPPFRTSGTISYEQYF
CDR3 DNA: TGTGCCAGCAGCCAAGACCCGCCCTTTAGGACTAGCGGGACCATCTCCTACGAGCAGTACTTC

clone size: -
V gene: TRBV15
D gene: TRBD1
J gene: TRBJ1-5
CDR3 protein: CATSSGQGVPFEPQHF
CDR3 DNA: TGTGCCACCAGCAGCGGACAGGGCGTCCCATTCGAGCCCCAGCATTTT

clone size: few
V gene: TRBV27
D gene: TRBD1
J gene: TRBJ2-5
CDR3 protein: CASSQPGQGKTQYF
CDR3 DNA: TGTGCCAGCAGTCAACCCGGACAGGGGAAGACCCAGTACTTC

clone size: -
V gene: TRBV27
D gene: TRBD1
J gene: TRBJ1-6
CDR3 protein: CASSSSDRADSPLHF
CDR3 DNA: TGTGCCAGCAGTTCCTCGGACAGGGCTGATTCACCCCTCCACTTT

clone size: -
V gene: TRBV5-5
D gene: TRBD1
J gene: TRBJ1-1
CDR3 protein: CASSLLTGTFWNTEAFF
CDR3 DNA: TGTGCCAGCAGCCTGCTGACAGGGACATTTTGGAACACTGAAGCTTTCTTT

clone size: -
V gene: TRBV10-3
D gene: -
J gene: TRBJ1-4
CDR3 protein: CAISGAGKNEKLFF
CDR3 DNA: TGTGCCATCAGTGGGGCAGGGAAGAATGAAAAACTGTTTTTT

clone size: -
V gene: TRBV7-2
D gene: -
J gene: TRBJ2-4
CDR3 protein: CASSSTQGYAKNIQYF
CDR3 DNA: TGTGCCAGCAGTTCAACTCAGGGATATGCCAAAAACATTCAGTACTTC

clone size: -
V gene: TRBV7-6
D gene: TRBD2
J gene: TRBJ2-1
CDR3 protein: CASSPIQASGGNEQFF
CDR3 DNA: TGTGCCAGCAGCCCCATACAGGCTAGCGGGGGTAATGAGCAGTTCTTC

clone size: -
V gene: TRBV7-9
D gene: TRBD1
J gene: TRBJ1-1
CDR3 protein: CASSLGTGLDTEAFF
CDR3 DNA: TGTGCCAGCAGCTTAGGGACAGGGCTCGACACTGAAGCTTTCTTT

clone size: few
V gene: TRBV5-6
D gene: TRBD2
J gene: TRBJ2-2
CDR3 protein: CASRGGASSGELFF
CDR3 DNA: TGTGCCAGCCGCGGGGGGGCCTCTTCCGGGGAGCTGTTTTTT

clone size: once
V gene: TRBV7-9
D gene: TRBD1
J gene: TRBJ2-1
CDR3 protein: CASSYHPGTGGNEQFF
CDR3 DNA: TGTGCCAGCAGCTACCACCCAGGGACAGGGGGCAATGAGCAGTTCTTC

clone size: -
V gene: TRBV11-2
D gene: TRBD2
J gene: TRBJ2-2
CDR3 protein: CASSRHGGGNTGELFF
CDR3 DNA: TGTGCCAGCAGTCGCCACGGCGGGGGGAACACCGGGGAGCTGTTTTTT

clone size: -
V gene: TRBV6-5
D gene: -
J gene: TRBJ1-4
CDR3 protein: CASTRGEKLFF
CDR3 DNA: TGTGCCAGCACTCGGGGGGAAAAACTGTTTTTT

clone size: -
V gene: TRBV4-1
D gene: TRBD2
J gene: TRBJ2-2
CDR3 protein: CASSPPGLAGGTGELFF
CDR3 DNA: TGCGCCAGCAGCCCCCCCGGACTAGCGGGAGGGACCGGGGAGCTGTTTTTT

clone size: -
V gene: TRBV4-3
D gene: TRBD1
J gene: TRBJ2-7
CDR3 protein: CASSPGQGAYEQYF
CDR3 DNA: TGCGCCAGCAGCCCGGGACAGGGGGCCTACGAGCAGTACTTC

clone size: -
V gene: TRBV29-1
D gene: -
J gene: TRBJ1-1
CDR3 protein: CSVSLGGGARNEAFF
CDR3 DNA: TGCAGCGTATCCCTAGGCGGGGGGGCGCGTAATGAAGCTTTCTTT

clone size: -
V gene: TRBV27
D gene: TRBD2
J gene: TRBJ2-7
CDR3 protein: CASSRGGGPSGGYEQYF
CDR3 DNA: TGTGCCAGCAGCCGGGGCGGGGGACCCTCGGGGGGTTACGAGCAGTACTTC

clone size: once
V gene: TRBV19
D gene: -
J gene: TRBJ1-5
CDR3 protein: CASSISGVGSNQPQHF
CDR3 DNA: TGTGCCAGTAGTATTTCAGGGGTAGGTAGCAATCAGCCCCAGCATTTT

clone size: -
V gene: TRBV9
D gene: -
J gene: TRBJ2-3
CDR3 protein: CASSPRPGLLTDTQYF
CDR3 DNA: TGTGCCAGCAGCCCGAGGCCGGGACTGCTCACAGATACGCAGTATTTT